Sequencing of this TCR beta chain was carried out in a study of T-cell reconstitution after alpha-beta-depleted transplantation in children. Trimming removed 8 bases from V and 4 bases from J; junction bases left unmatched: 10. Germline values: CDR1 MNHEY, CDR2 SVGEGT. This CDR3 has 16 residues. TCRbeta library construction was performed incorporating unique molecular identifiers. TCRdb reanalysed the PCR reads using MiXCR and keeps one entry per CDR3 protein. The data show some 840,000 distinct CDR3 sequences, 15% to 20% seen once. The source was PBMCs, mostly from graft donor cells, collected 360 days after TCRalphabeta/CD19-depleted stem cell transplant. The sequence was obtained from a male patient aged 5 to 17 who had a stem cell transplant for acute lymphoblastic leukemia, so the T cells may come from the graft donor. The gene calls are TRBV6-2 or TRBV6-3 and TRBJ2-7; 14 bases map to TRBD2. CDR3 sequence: CASGLAGGAVTYEQYF. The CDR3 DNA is TGTGCCAGCGGACTAGCGGGAGGTGCCGTTACGTACGAGCAGTACTTC.